This T cell receptor (beta chain) was identified in a study of cytomegalovirus exposure and HLA in healthy donors. The PCR was carried out with 60 Vbeta primers and 13 Jbeta primers. Assay: immunoSEQ multiplex PCR; the TCRdb copy retains only in-frame clones and omits some. Of tens of thousands of clones in the sample, roughly 72% were seen once. This CDR3 region has 17 residues. Trimming left V 4 bases short and J 4 bases short, with 22 bases between. Per the germline V gene, CDR1 is SGHVS and CDR2 is FNYEAQ. Concerning this clone: Its antigen remains unidentified.

The study, taken as a whole, reports: Prediction of most subjects' HLA-A and HLA-B alleles by TCR beta sequences was reportedly accurate. Analysis was performed later, and it showed HLA-associated TCR beta chains to be more clonally expanded than equally common others.

The chain recombines TRBV7-6 with TRBJ1-1, with a weak D call TRBD1 (6 bases). The specimen was PBMCs. The sequence derives from a man aged 25-45 years in good health and CMV-seronegative. The chain's CDR3 is CASSSRGASWEGTEAFF. The DNA of the CDR3 is TGTGCCAGCAGCTCCCGGGGGGCCTCCTGGGAGGGCACTGAAGCTTTCTTT.